This TCR beta chain was observed in a study of blood T cell repertoires in COVID-19. For the study at large: T cells, B-cell-depleted T cells, or PBMCs provided the cDNA or gDNA that served as material.

V lost 2 bases to trimming and J lost 1 base, with 11 bases between them. The CDR3 spans 15 residues. Per germline, CDR1 SGHTA and CDR2 FQGNSA. The method was immunoSEQ multiplex PCR; TCRdb's version includes in-frame clones alone and lacks a portion of them. Of approximately 160,000 clones listed, 75% to 90% were seen once; the top ten hold roughly 9%. The rearrangement uses TRBV7-2 and TRBJ1-1; D ambiguous. This TCR came from a woman of 80 years or more with active or convalescent COVID-19. The sample was peripheral blood. The CDR3 protein is CASSLSPTRNTEAFF. For the CDR3, the DNA is TGTGCCAGCAGCTTATCTCCCACAAGGAACACTGAAGCTTTCTTT. Full variable domain (rest looked up from reference TRBV7-2 and TRBJ1-1): GAGVSQSPSNKVTEKGKDVELRCDPISGHTALYWYRQSLGQGLEFLIYFQGNSAPDKSGLPSDRFSAERTGGSVSTLTIQRTQQEDSAVYLCASSLSPTRNTEAFFGQGTRLTVV.